Listed below are T cell receptor beta chains from one sample, sequenced in a study of blood T cell repertoires in COVID-19. Assay used: immunoSEQ multiplex PCR; TCRdb lists only in-frame clones, some missing. The sample shows around 93,000 clones, about 81% of them seen only once. Sequencing used peripheral blood. The receptors originated from a man aged 55-75 years with acute or convalescent COVID-19. The CDR3 runs from the conserved cysteine through the conserved F or W. A D gene is named only where the DNA matches it firmly. Rows give clone size only sometimes, using once, few, many, or a class for an expanded clone.

cdr3_nt,cdr3_aa,cdr3_length,v_call,d_call,clone_size,j_call
TGTGCCAGCAGCCCACCGACTAGCGGGGGGGCAAATACGCAGTATTTT,CASSPPTSGGANTQYF,16,TRBV4-2,TRBD2,.,TRBJ2-3
TGCAGCGTTGAAAAACAGATGAACACTGAAGCTTTCTTT,CSVEKQMNTEAFF,13,TRBV29-1,.,.,TRBJ1-1
TGTGCCAGCAGCCCGGGAGAGACCCAGTACTTC,CASSPGETQYF,11,TRBV7-6,.,.,TRBJ2-5
TGCAGCGTTGGAGGACAGAACTATGGCTACACCTTC,CSVGGQNYGYTF,12,TRBV29-1,.,.,TRBJ1-2
TGCGCCAGCAGTCAAAAACCGGGACAGGGTACCACTGAAGCTTTCTTT,CASSQKPGQGTTEAFF,16,TRBV23-1,TRBD1,few,TRBJ1-1
TGCGCCAGCAGTGACCCCGGACAGAGCTCCTACGAGCAGTACTTC,CASSDPGQSSYEQYF,15,TRBV10-1,.,.,TRBJ2-7
TGTGCCAGCAGCTCAGACACAGGGGGCCCCTACGAGCAGTACTTC,CASSSDTGGPYEQYF,15,TRBV5-4,TRBD1,.,TRBJ2-7
TGTGCCAGCGGAACCTCAGGGGAGGAAAAACTGTTTTTT,CASGTSGEEKLFF,13,TRBV5-4,.,many,TRBJ1-4
TGTGCCAGCAGCTTCGAGGCGGTGCCTTCCTACGAGCAGTACTTC,CASSFEAVPSYEQYF,15,TRBV5-6,.,once,TRBJ2-7
TGTGCCAGCAGGATGGGACAGGGGGCGGAAGATACGCAGTATTTT,CASRMGQGAEDTQYF,15,TRBV6-5,TRBD1,.,TRBJ2-3
TGTGCCAGCAGGGCGGGCACTGAAGCTTTCTTT,CASRAGTEAFF,11,TRBV6-5,.,.,TRBJ1-1
TGCGCCAGCAGCCCCCAGGGGAGCGCTGAAGCTTTCTTT,CASSPQGSAEAFF,13,TRBV5-1,.,.,TRBJ1-1